This T cell receptor (beta chain) stems from a study of CD8 T cells in ankylosing spondylitis. There are a few counts of this clonotype. This CDR3 has 14 residues. With 6 bases removed from V and 5 bases from J, the gap between germline ends came to 16 bases. Germline values: CDR1 SNHLY, CDR2 FYNNEI. Scientists made TCR beta libraries using quantitative 5'-RACE with molecular barcodes. TCRdb re-analysed the 5' RACE reads in MiXCR, keeping a single row per CDR3 protein. The sample holds 240,000 or so distinct CDR3 sequences, around 11% seen once. The receptor comes from a male donor with ankylosing spondylitis or in good health (not recorded which). The source material was blood, either unsorted or a sorted T cell fraction (not recorded which). The J gene is TRBJ2-5, the V gene TRBV2; maybe TRBD2 (5 bases). The CDR3 protein is CASRFPISVETQYF. CDR3 DNA sequence: TGTGCCAGCAGGTTCCCGATTAGCGTTGAGACCCAGTACTTC.